This is a list of T cell receptor beta chains from one sample in a study of T cell responses to AZD1222 COVID-19 vaccine. Here immunoSEQ multiplex PCR was the method, and the copy in TCRdb shows in-frame clones only, minus some. The sample records some 180,000 clones, 85% to 95% being singletons. The sequenced sample was peripheral blood, obtained on day 0 of AZD1222 vaccination. The origin of the receptors is an adult in good health. Each CDR3 is given without its conserved first and last residue. Each record gives: V gene, J gene, CDR3 protein.

v_gene: TRBV27; j_gene: TRBJ2-1; CDR3aa: ASSPLALPYNEQF
v_gene: TRBV29-1; j_gene: TRBJ2-7; CDR3aa: SARGQGGYEQY
v_gene: TRBV12-5; j_gene: TRBJ1-5; CDR3aa: ASGLVRPGRSNQPQH
v_gene: TRBV19; j_gene: TRBJ2-7; CDR3aa: ATGTGGDEQY
v_gene: TRBV3-1/TRBV3-2; j_gene: TRBJ1-5; CDR3aa: ASSHQRLGIPQH
v_gene: TRBV6-1; j_gene: TRBJ2-3; CDR3aa: ASSENGRATDTQY
v_gene: TRBV30; j_gene: TRBJ2-5; CDR3aa: AWSHRETQY
v_gene: TRBV19; j_gene: TRBJ1-1; CDR3aa: ASSIDQAVMNTEAF
v_gene: TRBV27; j_gene: TRBJ1-5; CDR3aa: ASSLGQGAQPQH
v_gene: TRBV5-1; j_gene: TRBJ1-5; CDR3aa: ASKEGGDNQPQH
v_gene: TRBV7-2; j_gene: TRBJ2-5; CDR3aa: ASSSNRGYETQY
v_gene: TRBV7-9; j_gene: TRBJ2-7; CDR3aa: ASSVDRGSYEQY
v_gene: TRBV6-5; j_gene: TRBJ1-3; CDR3aa: ASRDSGNTIY
v_gene: TRBV19; j_gene: TRBJ2-7; CDR3aa: ASSIASREGSYEQY
v_gene: TRBV28; j_gene: TRBJ1-1; CDR3aa: ASSSSLNTEAF
v_gene: TRBV4-3; j_gene: TRBJ1-4; CDR3aa: ASSLSGGLTNEKLF
v_gene: TRBV19; j_gene: TRBJ2-7; CDR3aa: ASTLTLSSGSFWCEQY
v_gene: TRBV29-1; j_gene: TRBJ2-2; CDR3aa: SVTQGADHGELF
v_gene: TRBV19; j_gene: TRBJ1-2; CDR3aa: ASGQGPYGYT
v_gene: TRBV30; j_gene: TRBJ2-5; CDR3aa: AWVRSGGQETQY
v_gene: TRBV5-1; j_gene: TRBJ2-7; CDR3aa: ASSSRQGASYEQY
v_gene: TRBV7-6; j_gene: TRBJ2-2; CDR3aa: ASSSTGMPTGELF
v_gene: TRBV9; j_gene: TRBJ1-5; CDR3aa: ASSAYAGFDQPQH